This is a list of T cell receptor beta chains from one sample in a study of blood T cell repertoires in COVID-19. Sequencing was performed with immunoSEQ multiplex PCR; in TCRdb, only in-frame clones are kept and a portion is missing. The repertoire includes hundreds of thousands of clones, 70% to 90% of them detected once, and roughly 2% sits in the top ten. Sequences were obtained from PBMCs or T cells enriched from blood (not recorded which). Every receptor here comes from a man aged 25-40 years who had recovered from COVID-19. Both conserved end residues are part of each CDR3. A D gene is named only where the DNA matches it firmly. Clone size appears in some rows only: once, few, many, or a class for an expanded clone.

v_gene,abundance,d_gene,j_gene,CDR3aa,CDR3nt
TRBV5-1,NA,TRBD1,TRBJ2-7,CASSLGIDRGREQYF,TGCGCCAGCAGCTTGGGTATTGACAGGGGGCGTGAGCAGTACTTC
TRBV11-3,NA,TRBD1,TRBJ1-1,CASSLRQGVNTEAFF,TGTGCCAGCAGCTTACGACAGGGTGTGAACACTGAAGCTTTCTTT
TRBV12-3/TRBV12-4,few,NA,TRBJ1-2,CASSFQGRGGYTF,TGTGCCAGCAGTTTTCAGGGCAGGGGAGGCTACACCTTC
TRBV12-5,NA,NA,TRBJ1-1,CASGPSLGTTNTEAFF,TGTGCTAGTGGTCCCTCGTTGGGGACAACGAACACTGAAGCTTTCTTT
TRBV2,NA,TRBD1,TRBJ2-7,CASSEGDRLRFYEQYF,TGTGCCAGCAGTGAAGGGGACAGGCTTAGATTCTACGAGCAGTACTTC
TRBV7-2,NA,TRBD1,TRBJ2-7,CASSPGTGLYEQYF,TGTGCCAGCAGCCCCGGGACAGGGCTGTACGAGCAGTACTTC
TRBV4-2,NA,NA,TRBJ2-5,CASSQGIRAGETQYF,TGTGCCAGCAGCCAAGGTATCAGGGCGGGGGAGACCCAGTACTTC
TRBV5-4,NA,NA,TRBJ1-4,CASSHTGSTNEKLFF,TGTGCCAGCAGTCACACAGGGTCAACTAATGAAAAACTGTTTTTT
TRBV9,NA,TRBD1,TRBJ2-1,CASSLAGTGAYNEQFF,TGTGCCAGCAGCCTTGCCGGGACAGGGGCCTACAATGAGCAGTTCTTC
TRBV7-8,NA,TRBD2,TRBJ2-5,CASRARGESEETQYF,TGTGCCAGCAGGGCTCGGGGGGAGAGTGAGGAGACCCAGTACTTC
TRBV18,NA,TRBD1,TRBJ2-3,CASSTGQGIDTQYF,TGTGCCAGCTCAACGGGACAGGGAATAGATACGCAGTATTTT
TRBV18,NA,NA,TRBJ1-4,CASSPNEGSRRSTNEKLFF,TGTGCCAGCTCACCAAATGAGGGTTCTCGACGTTCAACTAATGAAAAACTGTTTTTT
TRBV29-1,NA,NA,TRBJ2-5,CSVVGWGETQYF,TGCAGCGTTGTTGGGTGGGGCGAGACCCAGTACTTC
TRBV27,NA,NA,TRBJ1-2,CASTIDVRSLSGYTF,TGTGCCAGCACCATCGACGTGAGGAGTCTGAGCGGCTACACCTTC
TRBV6-4,NA,NA,TRBJ1-2,CASSEGGEYGYTF,TGTGCCAGCAGTGAAGGTGGGGAGTATGGCTACACCTTC
TRBV12-3/TRBV12-4,NA,NA,TRBJ2-7,CASSLRTLEQYF,TGTGCCAGCAGCCTCCGGACTCTCGAGCAGTACTTC
TRBV5-5,NA,NA,TRBJ1-5,CASSRVVSGQAQHF,TGTGCCAGCAGCCGCGTTGTTTCAGGGCAGGCCCAGCATTTT
TRBV20-1,NA,NA,TRBJ1-1,CSANRGEAFF,TGCAGTGCTAATCGGGGGGAAGCTTTCTTT
TRBV3-1/TRBV3-2,NA,NA,TRBJ1-6,CASSQVESNSPLHF,TGTGCCAGCAGCCAAGTGGAGAGTAATTCACCCCTCCACTTT
TRBV3-1/TRBV3-2,NA,NA,TRBJ1-2,CASSQGSSYGYTF,TGTGCCAGCAGCCAAGGTAGCTCCTATGGCTACACCTTC
TRBV19,NA,TRBD1,TRBJ2-3,CASSLSRGQDTQYF,TGTGCCAGTAGTTTATCGAGGGGGCAAGATACGCAGTATTTT
TRBV2,NA,NA,TRBJ1-1,CASSGQEGTEAFF,TGTGCCAGCAGTGGACAGGAAGGCACTGAAGCTTTCTTT
TRBV6-4,NA,NA,TRBJ1-6,CASSPGAQGGHSPLHF,TGTGCCAGCAGTCCCGGAGCACAGGGCGGACATTCACCCCTCCACTTT
TRBV5-4,NA,NA,TRBJ1-2,CASSLNFGVGYGYTF,TGTGCCAGCAGCTTAAATTTCGGGGTCGGCTATGGCTACACCTTC
TRBV29-1,NA,NA,TRBJ2-5,CSGSWGEETQYF,TGCAGCGGATCGTGGGGGGAGGAGACCCAGTACTTC
TRBV7-8,NA,TRBD1,TRBJ2-1,CASSVRTGGHNEQFF,TGTGCCAGCAGCGTCCGGACAGGGGGGCACAATGAGCAGTTCTTC
TRBV6-5,NA,TRBD1,TRBJ2-7,CASKHGGQSYEQYF,TGTGCCAGCAAGCATGGGGGACAGTCCTACGAGCAGTACTTC
TRBV6-2/TRBV6-3,NA,TRBD1,TRBJ1-6,CASSRTGGSPLHF,TGTGCCAGCAGTCGGACAGGGGGATCACCCCTCCACTTT
TRBV5-1,NA,TRBD1,TRBJ1-1,CASSLVAGGLDTEAFF,TGCGCCAGCAGCTTGGTAGCAGGGGGCTTGGACACTGAAGCTTTCTTT
TRBV5-1,NA,NA,TRBJ1-3,CASSRETGDSGNTIYF,TGCGCCAGCAGCAGAGAGACGGGTGACTCTGGAAACACCATATATTTT
TRBV4-1,NA,NA,TRBJ1-4,CASSPRSLNEKLFF,TGCGCCAGCAGCCCCAGGTCCCTAAATGAAAAACTGTTTTTT
TRBV2,NA,NA,TRBJ1-2,CASSEALRVGTYGYTF,TGTGCCAGCAGTGAAGCGCTTCGGGTAGGAACCTATGGCTACACCTTC
TRBV5-4,once,TRBD1,TRBJ1-2,CASSLNRGSGYGYTF,TGTGCCAGCAGCTTAAACAGGGGGTCGGGCTATGGCTACACCTTC
TRBV7-6,NA,TRBD2,TRBJ2-3,CASSLRQGTSGGASGDTQYF,TGTGCCAGCAGCCTCCGACAGGGGACTAGCGGGGGGGCCTCAGGAGATACGCAGTATTTT
TRBV7-9,once,NA,TRBJ1-2,CASSLGSYLDGYTF,TGTGCCAGCAGCTTAGGTAGCTATTTAGACGGCTACACCTTC
TRBV10-3,NA,NA,TRBJ1-6,CATEEGRGLSSYNSPLHF,TGTGCCACCGAGGAGGGGAGGGGCTTAAGCTCCTATAATTCACCCCTCCACTTT
TRBV30,NA,NA,TRBJ1-5,CAWSTRAGISNQPQHF,TGTGCCTGGAGTACAAGGGCAGGGATCAGCAATCAGCCCCAGCATTTT
TRBV24-1,NA,NA,TRBJ1-2,CATSDLLRQGNSGYTF,TGTGCCACCAGTGATTTGCTACGGCAGGGGAATAGCGGCTACACCTTC
TRBV6-5,NA,NA,TRBJ2-3,CASKVGGDTDTQYF,TGTGCCAGCAAGGTGGGCGGGGACACAGATACGCAGTATTTT
TRBV11-3,NA,NA,TRBJ1-2,CASSQAGDGYTF,TGTGCCAGCAGCCAGGCCGGGGATGGCTACACCTTC
TRBV27,NA,NA,TRBJ1-1,CASSLSRGLNTEAFF,TGTGCCAGCAGTTTATCACGGGGTTTGAACACTGAAGCTTTCTTT
TRBV19,NA,NA,TRBJ1-2,CASSIDGGYLYGYTF,TGTGCCAGTAGTATAGACGGAGGCTACTTATATGGCTACACCTTC
TRBV3-1/TRBV3-2,NA,NA,TRBJ2-7,CASSPRSGLLAYEQYF,TGTGCCAGCAGCCCACGCTCGGGACTTCTCGCCTACGAGCAGTACTTC
TRBV6-5,NA,TRBD1,TRBJ2-3,CASSDRGPTDTQYF,TGTGCCAGCAGCGACAGGGGGCCGACAGATACGCAGTATTTT
TRBV12-5,NA,NA,TRBJ2-2,CASGLGQNTGELFF,TGTGCTAGTGGTTTGGGACAGAACACCGGGGAGCTGTTTTTT
TRBV3-1/TRBV3-2,NA,TRBD2,TRBJ2-2,CASSQVLAGDTGELFF,TGTGCCAGCAGCCAAGTACTAGCGGGGGACACCGGGGAGCTGTTTTTT
TRBV19,NA,TRBD1,TRBJ1-4,CASRGQGAANEKLFF,TGTGCCAGTAGAGGGCAGGGGGCAGCTAATGAAAAACTGTTTTTT
TRBV19,NA,TRBD1,TRBJ1-6,CASSRQGDNSPLHF,TGTGCCAGTAGTCGACAGGGGGATAATTCACCCCTCCACTTT
TRBV6-5,NA,NA,TRBJ1-2,CASSYYGDRPYGYTF,TGTGCCAGCAGTTACTATGGAGACCGTCCTTATGGCTACACCTTC
TRBV11-3,NA,TRBD2,TRBJ2-2,CASSSAWGGNTGELFF,TGTGCCAGCAGCTCAGCCTGGGGGGGTAACACCGGGGAGCTGTTTTTT
TRBV27,once,NA,TRBJ2-2,CASSFIRGSTGELFF,TGTGCCAGCAGTTTTATTAGGGGGAGCACCGGGGAGCTGTTTTTT
TRBV4-1,NA,NA,TRBJ1-5,CASSQVWANGNQPQHF,TGCGCCAGCAGCCAAGTCTGGGCTAACGGCAATCAGCCCCAGCATTTT
TRBV2,NA,TRBD1,TRBJ1-4,CASRARGVTNEKLFF,TGTGCCAGCAGGGCCAGGGGGGTTACTAATGAAAAACTGTTTTTT
TRBV15,NA,NA,TRBJ1-4,CATSRDQEKLFF,TGTGCCACCAGCAGAGATCAAGAAAAACTGTTTTTT
TRBV24-1,NA,NA,TRBJ2-1,CATSDFAGVSNEQFF,TGTGCCACCAGTGATTTTGCAGGGGTCAGCAATGAGCAGTTCTTC